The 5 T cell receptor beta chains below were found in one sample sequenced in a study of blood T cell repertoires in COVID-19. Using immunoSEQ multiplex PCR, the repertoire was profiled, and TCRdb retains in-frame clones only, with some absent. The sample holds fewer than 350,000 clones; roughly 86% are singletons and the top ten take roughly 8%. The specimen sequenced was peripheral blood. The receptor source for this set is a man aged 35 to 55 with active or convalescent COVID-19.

The CDR3: CASSLGAKETQYF. In DNA form, the CDR3 reads TGTGCCAGCAGCTTAGGGGCGAAAGAGACCCAGTACTTC. V is TRBV5-6 and J is TRBJ2-5; D possibly corresponds to TRBD1 (5 bases). The CDR3 length is 13 residues. Per the germline V gene, CDR1 is SGHDT and CDR2 is YYEEEE. The ends were cut back, 2 bases at V and 3 bases at J, with 8 bases in the middle.

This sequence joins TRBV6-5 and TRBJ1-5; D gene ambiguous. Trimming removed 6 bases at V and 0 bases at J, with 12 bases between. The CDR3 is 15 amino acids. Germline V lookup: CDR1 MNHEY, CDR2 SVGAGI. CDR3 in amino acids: CASSPTRTSNQPQHF. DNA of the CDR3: TGTGCCAGCAGCCCCACGCGAACTAGCAATCAGCCCCAGCATTTT.

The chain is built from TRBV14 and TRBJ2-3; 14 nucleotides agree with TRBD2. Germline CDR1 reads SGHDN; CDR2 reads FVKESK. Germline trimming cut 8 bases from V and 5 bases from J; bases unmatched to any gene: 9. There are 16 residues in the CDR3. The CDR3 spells CASARLAGGPVDTQYF. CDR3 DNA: TGTGCCAGCGCCAGACTAGCGGGAGGGCCTGTAGATACGCAGTATTTT. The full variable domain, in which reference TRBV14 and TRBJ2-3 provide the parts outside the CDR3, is EAGVTQFPSHSVIEKGQTVTLRCDPISGHDNLYWYRRVMGKEIKFLLHFVKESKQDESGMPNNRFLAERTGGTYSTLKVQPAELEDSGVYFCASARLAGGPVDTQYFGPGTRLTVL.

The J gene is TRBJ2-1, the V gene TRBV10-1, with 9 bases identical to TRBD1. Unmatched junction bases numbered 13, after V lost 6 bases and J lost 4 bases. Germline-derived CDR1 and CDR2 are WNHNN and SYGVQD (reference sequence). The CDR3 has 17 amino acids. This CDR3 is CASRLPGQGSLYNEQFF. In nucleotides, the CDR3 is TGCGCCAGCAGACTACCGGGACAGGGAAGTCTTTACAATGAGCAGTTCTTC.

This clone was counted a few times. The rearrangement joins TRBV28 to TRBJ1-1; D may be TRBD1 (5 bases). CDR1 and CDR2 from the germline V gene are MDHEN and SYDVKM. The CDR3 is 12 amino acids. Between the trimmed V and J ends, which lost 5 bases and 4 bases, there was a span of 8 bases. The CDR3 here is CASSGAATEAFF. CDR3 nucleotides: TGTGCCAGCAGTGGGGCGGCCACTGAAGCTTTCTTT. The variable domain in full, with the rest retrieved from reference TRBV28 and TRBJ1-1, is DVKVTQSSRYLVKRTGEKVFLECVQDMDHENMFWYRQDPGLGLRLIYFSYDVKMKEKGDIPEGYSVSREKKERFSLILESASTNQTSMYLCASSGAATEAFFGQGTRLTVV.